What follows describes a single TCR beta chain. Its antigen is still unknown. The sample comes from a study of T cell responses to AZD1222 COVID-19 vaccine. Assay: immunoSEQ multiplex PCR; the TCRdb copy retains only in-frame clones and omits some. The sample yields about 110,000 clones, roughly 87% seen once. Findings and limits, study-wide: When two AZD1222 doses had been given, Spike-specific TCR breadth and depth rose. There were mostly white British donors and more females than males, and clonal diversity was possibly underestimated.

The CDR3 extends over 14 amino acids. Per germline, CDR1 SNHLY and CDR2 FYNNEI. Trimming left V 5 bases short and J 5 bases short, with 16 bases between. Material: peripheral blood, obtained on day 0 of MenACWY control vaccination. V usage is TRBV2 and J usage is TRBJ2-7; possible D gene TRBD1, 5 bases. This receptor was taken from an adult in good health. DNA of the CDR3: TGTGCCAGCAGTCTATCGTTAGGGGTCAACGAGCAGTACTTC. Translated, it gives CASSLSLGVNEQYF.